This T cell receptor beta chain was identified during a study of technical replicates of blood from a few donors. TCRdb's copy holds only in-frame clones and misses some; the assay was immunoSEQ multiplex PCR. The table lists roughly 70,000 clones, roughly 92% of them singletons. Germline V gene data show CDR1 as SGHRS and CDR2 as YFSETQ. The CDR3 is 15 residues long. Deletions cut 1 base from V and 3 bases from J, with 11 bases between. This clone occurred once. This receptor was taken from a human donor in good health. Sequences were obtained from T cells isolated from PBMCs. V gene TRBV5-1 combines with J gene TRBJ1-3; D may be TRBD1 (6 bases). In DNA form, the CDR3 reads TGCGCCAGCAGCTTGACGGGGGGCGATGGAAACACCATATATTTT. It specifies CASSLTGGDGNTIYF.